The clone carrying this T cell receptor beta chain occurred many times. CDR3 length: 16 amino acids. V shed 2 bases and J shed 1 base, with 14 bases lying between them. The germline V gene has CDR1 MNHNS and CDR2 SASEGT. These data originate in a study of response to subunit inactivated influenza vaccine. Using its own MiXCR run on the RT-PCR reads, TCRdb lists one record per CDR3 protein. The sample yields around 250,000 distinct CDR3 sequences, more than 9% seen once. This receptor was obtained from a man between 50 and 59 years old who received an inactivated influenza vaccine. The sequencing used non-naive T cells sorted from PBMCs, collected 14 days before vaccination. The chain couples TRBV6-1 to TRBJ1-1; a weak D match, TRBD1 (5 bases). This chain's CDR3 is CASSEFPGATNTEAFF. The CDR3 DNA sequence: TGTGCCAGCAGTGAATTTCCTGGGGCGACGAACACTGAAGCTTTCTTT.